This T cell receptor beta chain appears in the sequencing data of a study of T cell responses to AZD1222 COVID-19 vaccine. The repertoire was sequenced with immunoSEQ multiplex PCR; TCRdb's copy has only in-frame clones and lacks some. The sample holds more than 90,000 clones; about 81% are singletons and the top ten take 14%. The CDR3 length is 15 residues. The V gene lost 0 bases and the J gene lost 8 bases, with 14 bases spanning the gap. Germline values: CDR1 LGHDT, CDR2 YNNKEL (reference sequence). Whole-study findings and limits: Donors, mostly white British, included more females; clonal diversity was possibly underestimated.

Turning to this clone: Its antigen is as yet unknown.

This chain connects TRBV3-1 (or the pseudogene TRBV3-2) to TRBJ2-1; D ambiguous. Sequences were derived from peripheral blood, sampled 28 days after the second AZD1222 dose. The TCR was taken from an adult who received the AZD1222 COVID-19 vaccine. Here the CDR3 reads CASSQDQARADEQFF. The CDR3, as DNA: TGTGCCAGCAGCCAAGATCAGGCCCGGGCTGATGAGCAGTTCTTC.